The 7 T cell receptor beta chains below come from one sample, sequenced in a study of shared clonotypes between healthy human individuals. Data came from immunoSEQ multiplex PCR; TCRdb stores just in-frame clones and leaves some out. The sample has about 2.5 million clones, 92% seen once. The sample taken for sequencing was naive CD4+ T cells from PBMCs. The subset here: CD45RA+ positively selected. Every receptor here comes from a young man in good health. Some clones in this sample may be carry-over from other donors' samples.

The rearrangement uses TRBV5-8 and TRBJ1-1, with TRBD1 identical over 9 bases. The CDR3 contains 14 residues. Losses at the gene ends were 4 bases for V and 11 bases for J; bases not matched to a gene: 12. Germline V gene data show CDR1 as SGHTS and CDR2 as YDEGEE. This CDR3 reads CASSQQGALVLAFF. The CDR3 DNA reads TGTGCCAGCAGCCAACAGGGGGCGCTTGTATTGGCTTTCTTT.

The chain links TRBV29-1 to TRBJ2-7, with 7 bases matching TRBD2. The CDR3 contains 13 residues. The ends lost 4 bases at V and 6 bases at J; junction bases unmatched: 9. Germline-derived CDR1 and CDR2 are SQVTM and ANQGSEA. CDR3 loop: CSVGSGAGSEQYF. The DNA for the CDR3 is TGCAGCGTTGGGAGCGGGGCAGGTAGCGAGCAGTACTTC.

V usage is TRBV20-1 and J usage is TRBJ2-5; D call uncertain. Germline V lookup: CDR1 DFQATT, CDR2 SNEGSKA (reference sequence). V gave up 6 bases and J gave up 7 bases, with 12 bases separating them. This CDR3 region has 11 residues. The CDR3, as DNA: TGCAGTGCATCCCGGACGGGGACCCAGTACTTC. This sequence encodes CSASRTGTQYF.

For this clone: Additional DNA sequences in this sample encode the identical CDR3. This chain connects TRBV29-1 to TRBJ2-7; D might be TRBD1 (5 bases). Trimming took 5 bases from V and 1 from J, leaving 6 bases between them. Germline V CDR1 and CDR2: SQVTM, ANQGSEA. This CDR3 is 11 amino acids long. The CDR3 DNA is TGCAGCGTTAGGGGTTCCTACGAGCAGTACTTC. It encodes CSVRGSYEQYF.

The V call is TRBV6-1, the J call TRBJ2-2; TRBD2 matches 8 bases. Germline CDR1 is MNHNS and CDR2 is SASEGT. The CDR3 sequence is 15 residues long. V lost 5 bases to trimming and J lost 7 bases; unmatched junction nucleotides: 9. The CDR3 coding sequence is TGTGCCAGCAGTACCAGCGGGAGTTGGGGCGGGGAGCTGTTTTTT. Protein product: CASSTSGSWGGELFF.

The rearrangement uses TRBV9 and TRBJ1-4; 7 bases fit TRBD1. The V segment lost 3 bases and the J segment 9 bases; nucleotides outside the gene matches: 8. There are 14 residues in the CDR3. Looked up from germline, CDR1 is SGDLS and CDR2 is YYNGEE. The CDR3 loop reads CASSASGQLQKLFF. As DNA, the CDR3 is TGTGCCAGCAGCGCTTCGGGACAGCTACAAAAACTGTTTTTT.

The chain recombines TRBV9 with TRBJ2-4, with 8 bases matching TRBD2. Germline-derived CDR1 and CDR2 are SGDLS and YYNGEE. There are 14 residues in the CDR3. J was trimmed by 9 bases and V by 3 bases; bases with no gene match: 8. CDR3 nucleotides: TGTGCCAGCAGCGCGGGCGGGAGCGGGGGCATTCAGTACTTC. Amino acid sequence: CASSAGGSGGIQYF. Supplemented by reference TRBV9 and TRBJ2-4, the full variable domain reads DSGVTQTPKHLITATGQRVTLRCSPRSGDLSVYWYQQSLDQGLQFLIQYYNGEERAKGNILERFSAQQFPDLHSELNLSSLELGDSALYFCASSAGGSGGIQYFGAGTRLSVL.